This is a list of T cell receptor beta chains from one sample in a study of OX40 agonist ivuxolimab in advanced cancers. Method: immunoSEQ multiplex PCR; TCRdb's copy keeps in-frame clones and lacks some. The table shows roughly 82,000 clones, with approximately 87% occurring only once. The source material was CD4+ or CD8+ T cells sorted from blood, sampled in a trial of the OX40 agonist ivuxolimab. These receptors came from an adult with an advanced solid tumor such as melanoma, head and neck, liver or kidney cancer. The conserved cysteine and the conserved F or W are not part of the CDR3 here. Part of the rows lack a size; the others show once, few, many or a class for expanded clones.

clone_size j_call v_call cdr3_aa
few TRBJ1-6 TRBV4-2 ASSRDNSPLH
once TRBJ2-1 TRBV5-1 ASSLVGTREQF
NA TRBJ1-1 TRBV27 ASRQPDRSEAF
NA TRBJ1-3 TRBV7-2 ASSLNPGPGNTIY
NA TRBJ2-5 TRBV10-3 AISEDGITQY
NA TRBJ2-1 TRBV2 ASSVGQGLYNEQF
NA TRBJ2-1 TRBV27 ASEKTGDNEQF
NA TRBJ1-1 TRBV19 ATAVGTEAF
NA TRBJ1-1 TRBV5-4 ASSSGRIRTEAF
NA TRBJ1-1 TRBV6-6 ASSKPGQLMNTEAF
NA TRBJ1-2 TRBV4-3 ASSQGIGLNYGYT
NA TRBJ2-2 TRBV19 ASRGGRGNTGELF
once TRBJ2-7 TRBV7-2 ASSLVGGGQGYEQY
NA TRBJ1-2 TRBV6-5 ASSYDQGNGYT
NA TRBJ2-4 TRBV7-2 ASSLMGLAVAKNIQY
NA TRBJ2-7 TRBV18 ASSPPWGRNYEQY
once TRBJ2-1 TRBV6-1 ASSEGQGARNEQF
NA TRBJ2-1 TRBV4-2 ASSRQSSYNEQF
NA TRBJ1-2 TRBV11-2 ASSLQVGGLGYT
NA TRBJ2-7 TRBV5-4 ASSHGLLSYEQY
once TRBJ2-7 TRBV7-3 ASSLWGSEQY
NA TRBJ2-3 TRBV5-1 ASSPFTSGLTDTQY
NA TRBJ1-2 TRBV7-9 ASSSGTQGNYGYT
NA TRBJ1-1 TRBV5-1 ASSYDRVNEAF
NA TRBJ1-2 TRBV21-1 ASSNSSNYGYT
NA TRBJ2-5 TRBV6-6 ASSPNRGQETQY
NA TRBJ2-7 TRBV5-1 ASRDQLYEQY
NA TRBJ2-3 TRBV4-3 ASSQDFEGSAQY
NA TRBJ1-2 TRBV27 ASSFVEGVSGGYGYT
NA TRBJ1-2 TRBV5-4 ASSLVLGGRMNYGYT
NA TRBJ2-3 TRBV18 ASSPGTGAITDTQY
NA TRBJ1-3 TRBV7-2 ASSPLNSGNTIY
NA TRBJ2-2 TRBV7-3 ASSLASVGTGELF
NA TRBJ2-4 TRBV9 ASSVSTAPGGNIQY
NA TRBJ1-6 TRBV7-9 ASNEGQQNSPLH
NA TRBJ2-5 TRBV5-1 ASSFGGGLETQY
NA TRBJ1-3 TRBV30 AWSERRGDTIY
NA TRBJ2-1 TRBV19 ASHPGGASDEQF
NA TRBJ2-5 TRBV5-4 ASSLRDQETQY
NA TRBJ1-4 TRBV4-3 ASSQDSEEKLF
NA TRBJ1-2 TRBV5-6 ASSPGQIHGYT
NA TRBJ2-2 TRBV7-2 ASSPRGGLSTGELF
NA TRBJ1-2 TRBV11-1 ASSFRGNYGYT